This T cell receptor (beta chain) was sequenced for a study of T cell responses to AZD1222 COVID-19 vaccine. Second doses at about 4 or about 12 weeks were pooled. Study-wide findings and caveats: Close to half of spike-specific TCRs reportedly recognize unmutated variant regions.

Sequenced by immunoSEQ multiplex PCR; TCRdb stores in-frame clones only, minus some. In the table there are approximately 80,000 clones, around nine tenths of which are singletons. Concerning this clone itself: Its antigen is not known.

The clonotype was recovered from an adult who received the AZD1222 COVID-19 vaccine. This material consisted of peripheral blood, taken 28 days after the second AZD1222 dose.

DNA for the CDR3: TGTGCCAGCAGCCGCGGAGGGAGGGAAACAGATACGCAGTATTTT. Protein: CASSRGGRETDTQYF. This sequence joins TRBV3-1 (or the pseudogene TRBV3-2) and TRBJ2-3; 7 bases are a match to TRBD2. The CDR3 sequence is 15 residues long. The germline V gene has CDR1 LGHDT and CDR2 YNNKEL (reference sequence). Trimming cost V 4 bases and J 3 bases; bases outside gene matches: 7.